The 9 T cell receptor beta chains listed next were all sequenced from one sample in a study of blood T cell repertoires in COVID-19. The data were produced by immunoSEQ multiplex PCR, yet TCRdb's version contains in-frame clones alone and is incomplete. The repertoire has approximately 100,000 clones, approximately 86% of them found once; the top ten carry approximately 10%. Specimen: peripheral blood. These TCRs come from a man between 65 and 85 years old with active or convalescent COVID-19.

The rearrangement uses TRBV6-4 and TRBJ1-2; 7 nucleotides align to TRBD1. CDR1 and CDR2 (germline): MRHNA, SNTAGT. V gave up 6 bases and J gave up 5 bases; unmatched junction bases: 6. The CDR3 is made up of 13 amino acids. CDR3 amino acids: CASRPGQSYGYTF. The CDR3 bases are TGTGCCAGCAGGCCGGGACAGTCTTATGGCTACACCTTC.

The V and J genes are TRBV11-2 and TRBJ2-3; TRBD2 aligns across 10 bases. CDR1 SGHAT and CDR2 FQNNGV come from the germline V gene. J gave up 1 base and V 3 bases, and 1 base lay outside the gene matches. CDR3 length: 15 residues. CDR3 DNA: TGTGCCAGCAGCTTCGGACTAGCGGGCACAGATACGCAGTATTTT. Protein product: CASSFGLAGTDTQYF.

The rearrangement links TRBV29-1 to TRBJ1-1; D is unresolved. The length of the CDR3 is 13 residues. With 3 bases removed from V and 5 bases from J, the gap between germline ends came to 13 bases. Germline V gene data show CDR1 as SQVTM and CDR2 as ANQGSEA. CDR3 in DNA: TGCAGCGTTGAGGCAGCCACGGGGACTGAAGCTTTCTTT. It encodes CSVEAATGTEAFF. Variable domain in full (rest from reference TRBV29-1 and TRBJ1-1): SAVISQKPSRDICQRGTSLTIQCQVDSQVTMMFWYRQQPGQSLTLIATANQGSEATYESGFVIDKFPISRPNLTFSTLTVSNMSPEDSSIYLCSVEAATGTEAFFGQGTRLTVV.

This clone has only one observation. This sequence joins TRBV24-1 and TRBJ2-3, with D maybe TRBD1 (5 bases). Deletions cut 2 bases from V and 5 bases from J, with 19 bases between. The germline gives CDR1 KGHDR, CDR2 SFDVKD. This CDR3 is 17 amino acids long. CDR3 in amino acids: CATSDSVNTQGGDTQYF. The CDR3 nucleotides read TGTGCCACCAGTGATTCCGTTAACACCCAGGGCGGAGATACGCAGTATTTT.

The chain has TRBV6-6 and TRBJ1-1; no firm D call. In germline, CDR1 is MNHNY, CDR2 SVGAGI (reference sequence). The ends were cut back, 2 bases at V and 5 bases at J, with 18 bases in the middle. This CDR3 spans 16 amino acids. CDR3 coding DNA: TGTGCCAGCAGTTACCCTTCGGGGAGGTTGGATACTGAAGCTTTCTTT. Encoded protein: CASSYPSGRLDTEAFF.

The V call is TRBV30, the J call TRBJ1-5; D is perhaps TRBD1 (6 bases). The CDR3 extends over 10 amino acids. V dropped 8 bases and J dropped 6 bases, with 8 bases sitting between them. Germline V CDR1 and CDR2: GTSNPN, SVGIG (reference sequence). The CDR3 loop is CATGSQPQHF. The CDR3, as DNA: TGTGCCACAGGGTCTCAGCCCCAGCATTTT.

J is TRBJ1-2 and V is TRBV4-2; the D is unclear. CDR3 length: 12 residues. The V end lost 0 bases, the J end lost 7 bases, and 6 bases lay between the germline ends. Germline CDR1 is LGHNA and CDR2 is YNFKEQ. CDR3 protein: CASSQDALGYTF. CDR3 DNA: TGTGCCAGCAGCCAAGATGCGCTTGGCTACACCTTC.

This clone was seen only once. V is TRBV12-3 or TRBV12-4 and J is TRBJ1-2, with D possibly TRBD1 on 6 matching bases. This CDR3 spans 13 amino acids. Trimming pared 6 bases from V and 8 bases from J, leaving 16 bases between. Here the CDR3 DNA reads TGTGCCAGCAGCACTACAGGGCGCCTCGGCTACACCTTC. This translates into CASSTTGRLGYTF.

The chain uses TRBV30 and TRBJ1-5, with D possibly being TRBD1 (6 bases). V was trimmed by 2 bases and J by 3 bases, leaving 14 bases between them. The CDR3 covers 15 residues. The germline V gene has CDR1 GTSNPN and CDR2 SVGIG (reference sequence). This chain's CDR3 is CAWSTGGGANQPQHF. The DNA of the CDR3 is TGTGCCTGGAGTACCGGTGGGGGGGCCAATCAGCCCCAGCATTTT.